The entry below gives a single T cell receptor (beta chain) sequence along with its context. Its target is not known. This sample includes further DNA sequences coding for the same CDR3. This table comes from immunoSEQ multiplex PCR, and its TCRdb copy is limited to in-frame clones, with some not included. Of around 140,000 clones in the sample, about 88% were seen once. This CDR3 is 12 amino acids long. The junction had 2 bases not matched to a gene; V was cut back by 6 bases and J by 2 bases. CDR1 is SQVTM, CDR2 ANQGSEA, per germline. The sample comes from a study of radiation and T cells in renal cell carcinoma. Time point denoted: blood 4 weeks post-SBRT, at nephrectomy. The treatment: 15 Gy SBRT to primary tumor, nephrectomy 4 weeks later. Nephrectomy followed 15 Gy stereotactic body radiation by 4 weeks. Blood was sampled at baseline, 2 weeks and 4 weeks after SBRT. Overall study findings and caveats: From baseline, blood top tumor clonotypes peaked at 2 weeks post-radiation. Baseline intratumoral clonotype presence is unknown without pretreatment biopsies.

V is TRBV29-1 and J is TRBJ2-7; 9 bases are a match to TRBD1. The TCR sequence derives from a woman aged 45-59 years with renal cell carcinoma. The sample consisted of blood, taken from a patient whose treatment included radiotherapy and nephrectomy. CDR3 sequence reads: CSVRQGAYEQYF. The CDR3 nucleotides are TGCAGCGTACGACAGGGGGCCTACGAGCAGTACTTC.